The 32 T cell receptor beta chains in this list originate from one sample, sequenced in a study of blood T cell repertoires in COVID-19. Some clones are missing from TCRdb's copy, which holds only in-frame ones; the method was immunoSEQ multiplex PCR. The sample shows about 140,000 clones, 85% to 90% of them seen only once. Material for sequencing was peripheral blood. Receptors originate from a man aged 50 to 59 who had recovered from COVID-19.

V usage is TRBV9 and J usage is TRBJ1-1; D gene uncertain. This CDR3 is 15 amino acids long. CDR1 is SGDLS and CDR2 is YYNGEE in the germline V gene. The V end was cut by 4 bases, the J end by 0 bases, with 13 bases between. The CDR3 reads CASSSQAKLNTEAFF. In DNA, the CDR3 is TGTGCCAGCAGCTCCCAGGCTAAACTGAACACTGAAGCTTTCTTT.

In nucleotides, the CDR3 is TGTGCCAGCAGCTACGGGACAGCGGAACAAGAGACCCAGTACTTC. This sequence encodes CASSYGTAEQETQYF. The chain couples TRBV5-5 to TRBJ2-5; 7 positions agree with TRBD1. Germline CDR1 reads SGHKS; CDR2 reads YYEKEE (reference sequence). Trimming at V came to 3 bases and at J to 2 bases, leaving 7 bases not matched to a gene. This CDR3 has 15 residues.

The CDR3 here is CASSEYYQGDGTGELFF. CDR3 bases: TGTGCCAGCAGTGAATACTATCAGGGGGACGGCACCGGGGAGCTGTTTTTT. The rearrangement joins TRBV25-1 to TRBJ2-2; 7 positions agree with TRBD1. The germline V gene has CDR1 MGHDK and CDR2 SYGVNS. The CDR3 has 17 residues. Losses at the gene ends were 0 bases for V and 4 bases for J; bases not matched to a gene: 8.

J is TRBJ2-3 and V is TRBV5-1; 11 nucleotides agree with TRBD2. Germline CDR1 is SGHRS and CDR2 is YFSETQ. J lost 4 bases, V lost 0 bases, and 10 bases had no gene match. CDR3 length: 18 amino acids. The CDR3 nucleotides read TGCGCCAGCAGCTTGGATGTAGGTAGCGGGGGGGCAGCAGATACGCAGTATTTT. Protein product: CASSLDVGSGGAADTQYF.

J is TRBJ2-5 and V is TRBV15; 9 bases line up with TRBD2. Germline loops: CDR1 LNHNV, CDR2 YYDKDF (reference sequence). The CDR3 consists of 16 residues. The trim removed 0 bases at V and 5 bases at J, leaving 7 bases unmatched. The CDR3 reads CATSRDRASGVETQYF. The CDR3 DNA reads TGTGCCACCAGCAGAGATCGAGCTAGCGGGGTGGAGACCCAGTACTTC.

The chain uses TRBV4-2 and TRBJ1-6, with D tentatively TRBD1 (6 bases). CDR1 is LGHNA and CDR2 is YNFKEQ in the germline V gene. The V and J ends lost 4 bases and 6 bases respectively, with 28 bases between them. The CDR3 is 20 residues long. The CDR3 nucleotides read TGTGCCAGCAGCCTAGGGGAGGGGGGAGGTACCCGCCGTAGTAATTCACCCCTCCACTTT. Its translation: CASSLGEGGGTRRSNSPLHF.

The chain has TRBV27 and TRBJ2-5, with a possible D match to TRBD2 (6 bases). The V end was cut by 4 bases, the J end by 4 bases, with 16 bases between. Germline CDR1 and CDR2: MNHEY and SMNVEV (reference sequence). The CDR3 covers 15 residues. The CDR3 region is CASSWAGSAGETQYF. The CDR3 DNA sequence: TGTGCCAGCAGTTGGGCAGGATCAGCGGGAGAGACCCAGTACTTC.

This chain joins TRBV11-2 and TRBJ1-3, with D maybe TRBD1 (5 bases). Germline V gene lookup returns CDR1 SGHAT and CDR2 FQNNGV. The CDR3 has 18 residues. The V and J ends lost 2 bases and 0 bases respectively, with 17 bases between them. CDR3 coding DNA: TGTGCCAGCAGCTTATCCCAAAGGGCGGGGCTCTCTGGAAACACCATATATTTT. Amino acid sequence: CASSLSQRAGLSGNTIYF.

This sequence joins TRBV10-3 and TRBJ2-1; D remains ambiguous. Germline CDR1 reads ENHRY; CDR2 reads SYGVKD. The CDR3 sequence is 13 residues long. The V gene lost 0 bases and the J gene lost 9 bases, with 9 bases spanning the gap. CDR3 sequence: CAISESTGFEQFF. The DNA for the CDR3 is TGTGCCATCAGTGAGTCGACGGGTTTTGAGCAGTTCTTC.

This sequence joins TRBV19 and TRBJ2-3; TRBD2 agrees at 8 bases. Trimming took 6 bases from V and 4 from J; bases not matched to a gene: 6. The CDR3 has 14 amino acids. Looked up from germline, CDR1 is LNHDA and CDR2 is SQIVND (reference sequence). CDR3 sequence (DNA): TGTGCCAGTAGCCCCGGGGGGGCGTCAGATACGCAGTATTTT. Its protein is CASSPGGASDTQYF.

V usage is TRBV6-2 or TRBV6-3 and J usage is TRBJ1-1, with D maybe TRBD1 (5 bases). The CDR3 loop spans 13 amino acids. Germline CDR1 is MNHEY and CDR2 is SVGEGT. Trimming shortened V by 5 bases and J by 3 bases, and 10 bases separated the two germline ends. As DNA, the CDR3 is TGTGCCAGCAGTAGGTGGGACTACACTGAAGCTTTCTTT. Translated, it gives CASSRWDYTEAFF.

V gene TRBV6-6 combines with J gene TRBJ1-2; a possible D gene is TRBD1 (5 bases). The CDR3 length is 14 residues. The germline V gene has CDR1 MNHNY and CDR2 SVGAGI (reference sequence). Trimming left V 6 bases short and J 3 bases short, with 14 bases between. In DNA form, the CDR3 reads TGTGCCAGCAGGGGGGGGATTCAAGACTATGGCTACACCTTC. As protein: CASRGGIQDYGYTF.

The gene calls are TRBV11-3 and TRBJ2-2, with TRBD1 identical over 9 bases. V lost 6 bases and J lost 8; bases outside the gene matches: 7. The CDR3 sequence is 14 residues long. Germline values: CDR1 SGHNT, CDR2 YENEEA. CDR3 sequence: CASSSGTGQGELFF. DNA of the CDR3: TGTGCCAGCAGTTCCGGGACAGGGCAAGGGGAGCTGTTTTTT.

The chain carries TRBV5-1 and TRBJ2-2, with 11 positions matching TRBD2. CDR1 and CDR2 (germline): SGHRS, YFSETQ. The CDR3 length is 16 residues. Unmatched junction bases numbered 2, after V lost 4 bases and J lost 0 bases. As DNA, the CDR3 is TGCGCCAGCAGCAATAGCGGGGGGGCGAACACCGGGGAGCTGTTTTTT. Translated: CASSNSGGANTGELFF.

The gene calls are TRBV11-3 and TRBJ2-3; no clear D. Trimming took off 0 bases at V and 2 bases at J, with 3 bases between the two ends. This CDR3 comprises 13 residues. CDR1 SGHNT and CDR2 YENEEA come from the germline V gene. The CDR3 DNA reads as TGTGCCAGCAGCTTAGAATACACAGATACGCAGTATTTT. Translation gives CASSLEYTDTQYF.

Points on this clone: One end of the junction does not line up with germline, which may come from a read error. Different DNA sequences within this sample yield the same CDR3. The V gene is TRBV27, the J gene TRBJ2-2; D might be TRBD1 (6 bases). CDR1 MNHEY and CDR2 SMNVEV come from the germline V gene (reference sequence). The CDR3 length is 17 residues. CDR3 sequence (DNA): TGTGCCAGCAGTTTATATCCCCCGGGACAATTTTCCGGGGAACTGTTTTTT. Translated, it gives CASSLYPPGQFSGELFF.

The chain uses TRBV9 and TRBJ2-3, with a possible D match to TRBD1 (5 bases). Germline values: CDR1 SGDLS, CDR2 YYNGEE. The ends were cut back, 0 bases at V and 3 bases at J, with 17 bases in the middle. The CDR3 is 17 amino acids. Written as DNA, the CDR3 is TGTGCCAGCAGCGTAGGGGGCAGGTTCCACTCTACAGATACGCAGTATTTT. Amino acid sequence: CASSVGGRFHSTDTQYF.

J is TRBJ1-2 and V is TRBV7-9; maybe TRBD1 (5 bases). V was shortened by 4 bases and J by 4 bases, with 22 bases between the two germline ends. The CDR3 contains 17 residues. In germline, CDR1 is SEHNR, CDR2 FQNEAQ (reference sequence). CDR3 region: CASSSTLNDSFGYGYTF. The CDR3 DNA follows: TGTGCCAGCAGCTCCACCCTAAACGACAGTTTTGGCTATGGCTACACCTTC. Full variable domain (outside the CDR3, taken from reference TRBV7-9 and TRBJ1-2): DTGVSQNPRHKITKRGQNVTFRCDPISEHNRLYWYRQTLGQGPEFLTYFQNEAQLEKSRLLSDRFSAERPKGSFSTLEIQRTEQGDSAMYLCASSSTLNDSFGYGYTFGSGTRLTVV.

The rearrangement joins TRBV2 to TRBJ2-1; weak D call: TRBD1 (6 bases). The germline V and J ends were trimmed by 6 bases and 3 bases, with 27 bases remaining between them. Germline V CDR1 and CDR2: SNHLY, FYNNEI. CDR3 size: 19 residues. In DNA form, the CDR3 reads TGTGCCAGCAGCCTCCCTACCGGGTCAGGGGAATATTTCTACAATGAGCAGTTCTTC. Translating gives CASSLPTGSGEYFYNEQFF.

This clone was picked up one time. The rearrangement links TRBV19 to TRBJ1-2, with 7 bases fitting TRBD1. The V and J ends lost 6 bases and 7 bases, in that order; junction bases with no gene match: 11. This CDR3 is built from 14 residues. Germline loops: CDR1 LNHDA, CDR2 SQIVND (reference sequence). The CDR3 loop reads CASSMQVEGAGYTF. For the CDR3, the DNA is TGTGCCAGTAGCATGCAGGTTGAGGGGGCTGGCTACACCTTC. Supplemented by reference TRBV19 and TRBJ1-2, the full variable domain reads DGGITQSPKYLFRKEGQNVTLSCEQNLNHDAMYWYRQDPGQGLRLIYYSQIVNDFQKGDIAEGYSVSREKKESFPLTVTSAQKNPTAFYLCASSMQVEGAGYTFGSGTRLTVV.

This sequence joins TRBV7-9 and TRBJ1-3; no clear D gene. The CDR3 length is 12 residues. Trimming cost V 4 bases and J 4 bases, with 5 bases left between them. Germline CDR1 is SEHNR and CDR2 is FQNEAQ (reference sequence). CDR3: CASSSQGNTIYF. For the CDR3, the DNA is TGTGCCAGCAGCTCCCAGGGAAACACCATATATTTT.

This chain's CDR3 is CASSIGTDQETQYF. CDR3 coding DNA: TGTGCCAGCAGTATTGGGACTGACCAAGAGACCCAGTACTTC. This chain links TRBV6-6 with TRBJ2-5; TRBD2 is a possible D gene (6 bases). The CDR3 has 14 residues. The V and J ends lost 5 bases and 0 bases respectively, with 10 bases between them. Germline V gene lookup returns CDR1 MNHNY and CDR2 SVGAGI (reference sequence).

V usage is TRBV9 and J usage is TRBJ1-4, with TRBD1 identical over 7 bases. This CDR3 has 16 amino acids. J gave up 5 bases and V 4 bases, and 11 bases lay outside the gene matches. In germline, CDR1 is SGDLS, CDR2 YYNGEE. CDR3: CASSTRGTDGNEKLFF. CDR3 sequence (DNA): TGTGCCAGCAGCACCCGGGGGACAGATGGCAATGAAAAACTGTTTTTT.

The chain uses TRBV4-3 and TRBJ1-1; TRBD1 agrees at 8 bases. CDR3 length: 17 residues. CDR1 is LGHNA and CDR2 is YSLEER in the germline V gene. The V segment lost 2 bases and the J segment 1 base; nucleotides outside the gene matches: 9. CDR3 sequence: CASSQSGGAGRNTEAFF. DNA of the CDR3: TGCGCCAGCAGCCAATCAGGGGGCGCAGGGAGGAACACTGAAGCTTTCTTT.

The chain links TRBV20-1 to TRBJ2-7; D uncertain. CDR1 and CDR2 (germline): DFQATT, SNEGSKA (reference sequence). The ends were cut back, 3 bases at V and 5 bases at J, with 8 bases in the middle. CDR3 length equals 11 residues. This CDR3 reads CSARSGHEQYF. The CDR3 bases are TGCAGTGCTAGGAGTGGGCACGAGCAGTACTTC.

The rearrangement uses TRBV30 and TRBJ2-5; 7 nucleotides align to TRBD1. V was clipped by 5 bases and J by 3 bases; unmatched bases: 6. The CDR3 loop spans 13 amino acids. Germline CDR1 and CDR2: GTSNPN and SVGIG (reference sequence). This CDR3 reads CAWAGDRKETQYF. The CDR3 coding sequence is TGTGCCTGGGCTGGGGACAGAAAAGAGACCCAGTACTTC.

This rearrangement joins TRBV6-2 or TRBV6-3 to TRBJ2-2; 12 nucleotides align to TRBD1. From germline, CDR1 is MNHEY and CDR2 SVGEGT. V shed 4 bases and J 6 bases; nucleotides not matched to a gene: 6. This CDR3 comprises 16 residues. The CDR3 DNA reads as TGTGCCAGCAGTTCCCGGGACAGGGGGCGTCCCGGGGAGCTGTTTTTT. Translated: CASSSRDRGRPGELFF.

The chain joins TRBV19 to TRBJ1-1, with D perhaps matching TRBD1 (6 bases). CDR3 length: 12 residues. Trimming removed 3 bases at V and 11 bases at J, with 13 bases between. CDR1 is LNHDA, CDR2 SQIVND, per germline (reference sequence). The CDR3: CASSISNRVAFF. For the CDR3, the DNA is TGTGCCAGTAGTATTAGTAACAGGGTTGCTTTCTTT. The whole variable domain, filled in from reference TRBV19 and TRBJ1-1, reads DGGITQSPKYLFRKEGQNVTLSCEQNLNHDAMYWYRQDPGQGLRLIYYSQIVNDFQKGDIAEGYSVSREKKESFPLTVTSAQKNPTAFYLCASSISNRVAFFGQGTRLTVV.

This chain links TRBV7-8 with TRBJ1-1, with D uncertain. The CDR3 sequence is 15 residues long. Per the germline V gene, CDR1 is SGHVS and CDR2 is FQNEAQ. V was clipped by 1 base and J by 0 bases, with 9 bases between them. CDR3: CASSLVGQMNTEAFF. In nucleotides, the CDR3 is TGTGCCAGCAGCTTAGTTGGCCAGATGAACACTGAAGCTTTCTTT.

As for this clone: Other DNA sequences in the sample encode the same CDR3. The chain joins TRBV7-2 to TRBJ2-7, with TRBD2 matching over 8 bases. V was pared by 1 base and J by 6 bases, with 2 bases of the junction left unmatched. The CDR3 has 13 amino acids. The V gene's germline CDR1 is SGHTA and CDR2 FQGNSA. This CDR3 is CASSLVLAGEQYF. The CDR3 DNA reads as TGTGCCAGCAGCTTAGTTCTAGCGGGCGAGCAGTACTTC.

This clone showed up just once. The rearrangement links TRBV7-2 to TRBJ2-5; D unresolved. The CDR3 spans 14 residues. Germline V gene data show CDR1 as SGHTA and CDR2 as FQGNSA. Trimming removed 1 base from V and 1 base from J, with 7 bases in between. In DNA form, the CDR3 reads TGTGCCAGCAGCTTAGATCACGGCCAAGAGACCCAGTACTTC. This gives the protein CASSLDHGQETQYF. The variable domain in full, completed from reference TRBV7-2 and TRBJ2-5, reads GAGVSQSPSNKVTEKGKDVELRCDPISGHTALYWYRQSLGQGLEFLIYFQGNSAPDKSGLPSDRFSAERTGGSVSTLTIQRTQQEDSAVYLCASSLDHGQETQYFGPGTRLLVL.

The rearrangement uses TRBV3-1 (or the pseudogene TRBV3-2) and TRBJ1-6; D might be TRBD1 (6 bases). CDR1 is LGHDT and CDR2 is YNNKEL in the germline V gene (reference sequence). V was trimmed by 4 bases and J by 7 bases, leaving 17 bases between them. The CDR3 is made up of 16 amino acids. The CDR3 DNA reads as TGTGCCAGCAGCCCTTTAGCGGGGACACAGAATTCACCCCTCCACTTT. Encoded protein: CASSPLAGTQNSPLHF.